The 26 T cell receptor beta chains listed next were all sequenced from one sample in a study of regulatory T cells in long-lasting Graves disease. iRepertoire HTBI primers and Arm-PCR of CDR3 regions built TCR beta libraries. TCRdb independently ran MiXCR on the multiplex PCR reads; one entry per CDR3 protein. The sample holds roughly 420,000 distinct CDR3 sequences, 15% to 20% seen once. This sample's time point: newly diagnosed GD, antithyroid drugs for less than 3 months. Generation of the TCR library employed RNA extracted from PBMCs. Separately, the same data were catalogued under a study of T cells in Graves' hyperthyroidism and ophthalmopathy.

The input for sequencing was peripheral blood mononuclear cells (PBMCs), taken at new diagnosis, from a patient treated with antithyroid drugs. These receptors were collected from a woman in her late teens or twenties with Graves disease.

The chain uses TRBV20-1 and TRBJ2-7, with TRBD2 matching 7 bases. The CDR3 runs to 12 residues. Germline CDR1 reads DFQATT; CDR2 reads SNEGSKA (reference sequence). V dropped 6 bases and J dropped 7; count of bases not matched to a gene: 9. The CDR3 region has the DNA TGCAGTGCAGAAAGACTAGCTTGGGAGCAGTACTTC. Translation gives CSAERLAWEQYF.

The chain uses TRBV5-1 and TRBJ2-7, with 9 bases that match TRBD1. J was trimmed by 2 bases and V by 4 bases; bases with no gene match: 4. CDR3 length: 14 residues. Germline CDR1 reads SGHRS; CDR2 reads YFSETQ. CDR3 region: CASSTGQGPYEQYF. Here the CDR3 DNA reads TGCGCCAGCAGCACGGGACAGGGCCCCTACGAGCAGTACTTC.

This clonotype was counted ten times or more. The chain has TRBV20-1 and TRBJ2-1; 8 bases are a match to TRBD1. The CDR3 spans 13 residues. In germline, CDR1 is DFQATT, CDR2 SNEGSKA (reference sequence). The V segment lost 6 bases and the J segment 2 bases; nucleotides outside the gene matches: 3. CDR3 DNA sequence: TGCAGTGCCAGGACAGGGCCCTACAATGAGCAGTTCTTC. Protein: CSARTGPYNEQFF.

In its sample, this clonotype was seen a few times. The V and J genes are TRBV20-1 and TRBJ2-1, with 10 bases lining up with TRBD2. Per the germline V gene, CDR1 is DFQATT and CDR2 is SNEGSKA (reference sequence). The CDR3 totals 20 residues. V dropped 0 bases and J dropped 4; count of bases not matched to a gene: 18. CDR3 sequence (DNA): TGCAGTGCTAGAGATCTCCTGTCTAGCGGGAGTGAACTCGAGTACAATGAGCAGTTCTTC. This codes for CSARDLLSSGSELEYNEQFF.

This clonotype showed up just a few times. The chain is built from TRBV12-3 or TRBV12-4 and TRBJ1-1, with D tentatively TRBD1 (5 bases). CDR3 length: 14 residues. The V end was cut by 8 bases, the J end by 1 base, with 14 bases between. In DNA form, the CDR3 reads TGTGCCAGCCGGAACCGGACACCGAACACTGAAGCTTTCTTT. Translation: CASRNRTPNTEAFF.

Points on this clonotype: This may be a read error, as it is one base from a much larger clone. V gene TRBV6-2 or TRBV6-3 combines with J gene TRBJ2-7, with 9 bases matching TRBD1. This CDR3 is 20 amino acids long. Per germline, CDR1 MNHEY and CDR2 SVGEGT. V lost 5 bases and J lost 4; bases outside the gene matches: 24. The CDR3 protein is CASSESGLVPGQGFNYEQYF. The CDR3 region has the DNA TGTGCCAGCAGTGAGTCAGGTTTGGTTCCGGGACAGGGTTTTAATTACGAGCAGTACTTC.

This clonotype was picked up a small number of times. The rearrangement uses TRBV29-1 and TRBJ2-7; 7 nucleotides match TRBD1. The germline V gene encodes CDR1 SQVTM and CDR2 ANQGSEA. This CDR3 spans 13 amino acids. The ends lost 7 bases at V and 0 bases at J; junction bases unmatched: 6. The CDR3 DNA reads TGCAGCGCCATGACAGGGAGCTCCTACGAGCAGTACTTC. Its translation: CSAMTGSSYEQYF.

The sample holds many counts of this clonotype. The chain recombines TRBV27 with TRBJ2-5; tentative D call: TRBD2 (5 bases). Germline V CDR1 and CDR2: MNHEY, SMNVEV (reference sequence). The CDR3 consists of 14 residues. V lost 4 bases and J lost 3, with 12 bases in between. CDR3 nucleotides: TGTGCCAGCAGTTCAATTCGGGGTAAAGAGACCCAGTACTTC. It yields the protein CASSSIRGKETQYF.

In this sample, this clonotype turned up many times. The chain's CDR3 is CSARGSQETQYF. DNA for the CDR3: TGCAGTGCTAGGGGCAGTCAAGAGACCCAGTACTTC. The V and J genes are TRBV20-1 and TRBJ2-5; D not certain. This CDR3 is 12 amino acids long. Germline V lookup: CDR1 DFQATT, CDR2 SNEGSKA (reference sequence). Trimming pared 3 bases from V and 2 bases from J, leaving 7 bases between.

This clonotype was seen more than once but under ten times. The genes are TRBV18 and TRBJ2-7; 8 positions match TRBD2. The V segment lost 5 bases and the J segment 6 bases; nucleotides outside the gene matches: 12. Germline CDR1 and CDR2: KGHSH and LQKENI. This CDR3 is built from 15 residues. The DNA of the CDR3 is TGTGCCAGCTCAAAAAAAGCGGGAGTAATTGGCGAGCAGTACTTC. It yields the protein CASSKKAGVIGEQYF.

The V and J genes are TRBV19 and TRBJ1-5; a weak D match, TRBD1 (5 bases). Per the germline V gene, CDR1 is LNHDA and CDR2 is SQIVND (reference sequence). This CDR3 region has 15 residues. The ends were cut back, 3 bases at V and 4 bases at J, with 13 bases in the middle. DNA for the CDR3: TGTGCCAGTAGTATTGGGCAGGGCGCAAATCAGCCCCAGCATTTT. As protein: CASSIGQGANQPQHF.

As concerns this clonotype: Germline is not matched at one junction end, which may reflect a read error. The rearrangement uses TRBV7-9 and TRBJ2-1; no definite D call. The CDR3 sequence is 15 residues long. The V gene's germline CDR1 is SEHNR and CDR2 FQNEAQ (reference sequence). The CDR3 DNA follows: TGTGCCATCAGCTTTCAGCGATCGAGACTGGGTGAGCAGTTCTTC. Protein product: CAISFQRSRLGEQFF.

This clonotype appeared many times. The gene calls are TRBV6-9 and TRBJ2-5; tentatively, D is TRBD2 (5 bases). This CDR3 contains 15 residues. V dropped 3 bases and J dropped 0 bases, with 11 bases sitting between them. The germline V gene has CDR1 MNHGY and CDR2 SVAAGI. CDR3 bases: TGTGCCAGCAGTTACTCTAGGAGGAACCAAGAGACCCAGTACTTC. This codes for CASSYSRRNQETQYF.

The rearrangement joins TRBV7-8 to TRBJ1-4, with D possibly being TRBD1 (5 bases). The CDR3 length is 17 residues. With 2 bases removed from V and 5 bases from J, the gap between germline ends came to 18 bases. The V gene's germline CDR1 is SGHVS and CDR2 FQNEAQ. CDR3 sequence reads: CASSLTGVGQTNEKLFF. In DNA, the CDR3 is TGTGCCAGCAGCTTAACGGGGGTGGGGCAGACGAATGAAAAACTGTTTTTT. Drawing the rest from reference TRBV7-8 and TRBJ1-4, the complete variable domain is GAGVSQSPRYKVAKRGQDVALRCDPISGHVSLFWYQQALGQGPEFLTYFQNEAQLDKSGLPSDRFFAERPEGSVSTLKIQRTQQEDSAVYLCASSLTGVGQTNEKLFFGSGTQLSVL.

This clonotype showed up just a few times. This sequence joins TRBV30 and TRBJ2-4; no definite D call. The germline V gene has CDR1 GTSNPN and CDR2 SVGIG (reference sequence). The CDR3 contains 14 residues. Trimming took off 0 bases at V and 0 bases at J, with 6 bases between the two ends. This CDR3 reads CAWSVRKAKNIQYF. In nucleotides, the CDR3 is TGTGCCTGGAGTGTACGAAAAGCCAAAAACATTCAGTACTTC.

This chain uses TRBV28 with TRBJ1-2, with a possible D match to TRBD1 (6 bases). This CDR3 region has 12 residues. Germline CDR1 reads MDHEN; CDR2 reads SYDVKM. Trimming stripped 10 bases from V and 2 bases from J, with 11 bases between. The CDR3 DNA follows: TGTGCCACCCAAGACAGGAACTATGGCTACACCTTC. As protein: CATQDRNYGYTF.

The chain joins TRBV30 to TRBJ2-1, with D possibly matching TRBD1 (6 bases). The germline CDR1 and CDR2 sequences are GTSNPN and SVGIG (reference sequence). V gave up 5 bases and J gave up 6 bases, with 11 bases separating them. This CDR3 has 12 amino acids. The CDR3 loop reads CAWDRLGNEQFF. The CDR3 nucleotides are TGTGCCTGGGACAGGCTGGGCAATGAGCAGTTCTTC.

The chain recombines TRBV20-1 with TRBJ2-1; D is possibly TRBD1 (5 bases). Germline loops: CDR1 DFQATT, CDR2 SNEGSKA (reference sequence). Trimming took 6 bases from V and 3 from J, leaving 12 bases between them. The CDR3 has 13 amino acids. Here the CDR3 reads CSARGGNYNEQFF. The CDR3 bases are TGCAGTGCAAGGGGTGGGAACTACAATGAGCAGTTCTTC.

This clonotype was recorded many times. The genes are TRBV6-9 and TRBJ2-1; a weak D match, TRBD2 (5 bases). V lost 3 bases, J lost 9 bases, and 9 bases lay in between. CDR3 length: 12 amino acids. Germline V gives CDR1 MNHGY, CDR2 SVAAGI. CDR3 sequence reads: CASSYQRGEQFF. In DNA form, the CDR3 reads TGTGCCAGCAGTTACCAACGGGGTGAGCAGTTCTTC.

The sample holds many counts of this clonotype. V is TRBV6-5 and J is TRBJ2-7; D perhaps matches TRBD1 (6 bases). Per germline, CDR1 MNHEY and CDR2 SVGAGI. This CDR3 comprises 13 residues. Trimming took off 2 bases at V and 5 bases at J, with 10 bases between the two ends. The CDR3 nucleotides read TGTGCCAGCAGTTACGTGGGACACCACGAGCAGTACTTC. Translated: CASSYVGHHEQYF.

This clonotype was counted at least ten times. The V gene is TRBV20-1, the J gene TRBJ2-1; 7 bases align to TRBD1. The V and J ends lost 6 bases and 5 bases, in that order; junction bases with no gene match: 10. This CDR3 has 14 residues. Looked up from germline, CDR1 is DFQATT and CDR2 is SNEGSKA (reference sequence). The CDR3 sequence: CSAAKRDRNNEQFF. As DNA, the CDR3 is TGCAGTGCCGCGAAGAGGGACAGAAACAATGAGCAGTTCTTC.

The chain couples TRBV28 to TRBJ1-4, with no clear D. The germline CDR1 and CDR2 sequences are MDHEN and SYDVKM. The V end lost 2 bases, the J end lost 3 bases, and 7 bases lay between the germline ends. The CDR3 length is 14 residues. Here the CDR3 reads CASSLGRANEKLFF. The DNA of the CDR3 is TGTGCCAGCAGTTTAGGGCGGGCTAATGAAAAACTGTTTTTT.

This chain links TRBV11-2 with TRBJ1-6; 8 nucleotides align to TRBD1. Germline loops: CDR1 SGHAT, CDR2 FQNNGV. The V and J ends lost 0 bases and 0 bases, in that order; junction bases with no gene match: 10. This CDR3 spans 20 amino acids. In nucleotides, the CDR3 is TGTGCCAGCAGCTTAGATCTGACAGGGGATTTCAGCTCCTATAATTCACCCCTCCACTTT. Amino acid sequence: CASSLDLTGDFSSYNSPLHF.

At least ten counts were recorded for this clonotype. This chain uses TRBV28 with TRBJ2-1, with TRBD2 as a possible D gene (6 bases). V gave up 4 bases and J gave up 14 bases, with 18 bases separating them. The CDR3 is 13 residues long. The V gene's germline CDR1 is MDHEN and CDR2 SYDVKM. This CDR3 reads CASSSRLVNGEFF. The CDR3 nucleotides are TGTGCCAGCAGTTCCCGACTAGTAAATGGGGAGTTCTTC.

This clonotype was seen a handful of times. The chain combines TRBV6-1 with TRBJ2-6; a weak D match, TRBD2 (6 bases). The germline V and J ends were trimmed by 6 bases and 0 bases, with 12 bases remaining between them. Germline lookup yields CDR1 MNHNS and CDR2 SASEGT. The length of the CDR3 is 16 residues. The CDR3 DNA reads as TGTGCCAGCAGGAGGGAGGTCAGCTCTGGGGCCAACGTCCTGACTTTC. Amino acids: CASRREVSSGANVLTF.

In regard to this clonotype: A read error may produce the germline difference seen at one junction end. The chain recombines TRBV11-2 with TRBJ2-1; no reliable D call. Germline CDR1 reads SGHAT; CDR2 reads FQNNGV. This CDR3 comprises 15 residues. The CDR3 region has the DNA TGCGCCAGCAGCCAAGATATCCCTGACTACAATGAGCAGTTCTTC. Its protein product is CASSQDIPDYNEQFF.